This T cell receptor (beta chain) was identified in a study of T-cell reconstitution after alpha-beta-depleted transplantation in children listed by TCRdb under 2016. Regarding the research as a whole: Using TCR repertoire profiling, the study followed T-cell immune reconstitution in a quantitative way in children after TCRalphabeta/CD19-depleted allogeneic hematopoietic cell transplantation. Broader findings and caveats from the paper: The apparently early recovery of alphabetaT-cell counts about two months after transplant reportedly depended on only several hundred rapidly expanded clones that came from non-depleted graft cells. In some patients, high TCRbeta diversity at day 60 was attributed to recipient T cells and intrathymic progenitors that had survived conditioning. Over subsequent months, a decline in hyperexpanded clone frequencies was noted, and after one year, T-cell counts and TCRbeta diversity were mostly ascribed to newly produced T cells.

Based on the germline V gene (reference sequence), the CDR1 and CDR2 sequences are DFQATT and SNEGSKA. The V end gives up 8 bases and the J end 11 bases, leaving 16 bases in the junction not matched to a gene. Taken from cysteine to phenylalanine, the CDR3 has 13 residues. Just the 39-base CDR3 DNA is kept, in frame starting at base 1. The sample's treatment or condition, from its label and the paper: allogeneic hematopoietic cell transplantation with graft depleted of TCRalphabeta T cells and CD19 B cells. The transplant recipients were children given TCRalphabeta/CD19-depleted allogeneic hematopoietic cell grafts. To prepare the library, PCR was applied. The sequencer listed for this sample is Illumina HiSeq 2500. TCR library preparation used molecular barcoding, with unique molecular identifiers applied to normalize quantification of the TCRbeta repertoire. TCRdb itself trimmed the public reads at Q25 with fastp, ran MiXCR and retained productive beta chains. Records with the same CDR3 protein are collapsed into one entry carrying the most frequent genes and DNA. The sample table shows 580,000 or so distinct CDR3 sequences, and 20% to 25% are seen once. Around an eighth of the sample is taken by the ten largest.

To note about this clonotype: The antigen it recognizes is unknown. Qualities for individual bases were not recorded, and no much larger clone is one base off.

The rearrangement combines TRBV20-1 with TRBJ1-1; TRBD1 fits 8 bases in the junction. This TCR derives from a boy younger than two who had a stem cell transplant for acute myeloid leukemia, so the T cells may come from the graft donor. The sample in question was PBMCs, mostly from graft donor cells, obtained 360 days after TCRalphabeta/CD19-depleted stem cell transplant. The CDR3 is CSSNGQGSLFAFF. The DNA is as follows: TGCAGTTCAAACGGACAGGGAAGTCTCTTCGCTTTCTTT.